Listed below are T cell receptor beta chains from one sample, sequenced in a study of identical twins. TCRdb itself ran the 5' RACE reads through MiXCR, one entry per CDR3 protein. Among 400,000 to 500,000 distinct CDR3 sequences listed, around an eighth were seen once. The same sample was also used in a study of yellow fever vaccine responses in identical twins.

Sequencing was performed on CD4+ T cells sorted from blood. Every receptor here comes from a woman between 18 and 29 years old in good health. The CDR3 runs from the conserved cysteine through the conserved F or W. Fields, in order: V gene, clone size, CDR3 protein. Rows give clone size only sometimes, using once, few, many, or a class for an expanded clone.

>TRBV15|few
CATSRVPGVQETQYF
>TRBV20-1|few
CSARHTEAFF
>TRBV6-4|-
CASSDPVLAGGLKDGTDTQYF
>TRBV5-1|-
CASSGGLRVNEQYF
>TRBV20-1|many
CSAIQGWNTEAFF
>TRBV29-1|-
CSVEGRFTDTQYF
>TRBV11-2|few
CASIQRVGNTEAFF
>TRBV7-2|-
CASSSTRGGRETQYF
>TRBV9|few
CASSAGGLAVQETQYF
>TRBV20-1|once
CSARDPKGGYEQYF
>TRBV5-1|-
CASSFLAEIQETQYF
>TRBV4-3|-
CASSRTRTGVIINEQFF
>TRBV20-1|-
CSASQLVSSTDTQYF
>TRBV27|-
CASSLSLANQPQHF
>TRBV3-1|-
CASSQESGVTGELFF